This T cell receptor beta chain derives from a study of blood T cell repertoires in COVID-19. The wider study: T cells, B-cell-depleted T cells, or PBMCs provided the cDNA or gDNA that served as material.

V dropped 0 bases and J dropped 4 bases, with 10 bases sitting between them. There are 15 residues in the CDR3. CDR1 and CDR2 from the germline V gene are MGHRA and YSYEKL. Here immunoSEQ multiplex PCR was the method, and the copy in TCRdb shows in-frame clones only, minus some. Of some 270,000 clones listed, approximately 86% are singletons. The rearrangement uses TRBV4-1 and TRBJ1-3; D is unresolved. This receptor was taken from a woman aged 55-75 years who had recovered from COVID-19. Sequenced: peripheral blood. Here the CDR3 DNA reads TGCGCCAGCAGCCAAGAACCGGGTTGGGGAAACACCATATATTTT. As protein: CASSQEPGWGNTIYF.